The present TCR beta chain was sequenced within a study of blood T cells in healthy people across ages. Findings and caveats of the study: Possibly, changes in expanded clonotypes were confounded because donor CMV status was unknown.

A J-beta primer mix and a sample-barcoded 5' primer were used in a second PCR of roughly 6 to 11 cycles. TCRdb analysed the 5' RACE reads with MiXCR anew, one entry per CDR3 protein. The sample lists about 1.4 million distinct CDR3 sequences; 45% to 70% were seen once. A few counts support this clonotype. The target antigen is unknown. The length of the CDR3 is 14 residues. V lost 0 bases to trimming and J lost 5 bases, with 10 bases between them. Germline V gene data show CDR1 as ENHRY and CDR2 as SYGVKD. The sample comprised blood. The chain has TRBV10-3 and TRBJ2-5; tentatively, D is TRBD2 (6 bases). The clonotype originates from a man younger than 35 in good health. The CDR3 spells CAISESTAGETQYF. The CDR3 nucleotides read TGTGCCATCAGTGAGTCGACTGCGGGGGAGACCCAGTACTTC.